These 30 T cell receptor beta chains were sequenced from one sample in a study of blood T cell repertoires in COVID-19. TCRdb keeps only in-frame clones here, not all; method: immunoSEQ multiplex PCR. The sample includes more than 45,000 clones, around 87% of them seen just once. The material sequenced was peripheral blood. The receptors were gathered from a human donor with active COVID-19. The donor label of this sample is uncertain.

Details on this clone: An end of the junction does not agree with germline; a read error may underlie this. V gene TRBV7-7 combines with J gene TRBJ1-4; no clear D. The CDR3 has 14 amino acids. The germline gives CDR1 SSHAT, CDR2 FNYEAQ (reference sequence). The CDR3 nucleotides read TGTGCTAGCAGCCCCGGGAGGGCCTCTGAAAAACTGTTTTTT. Translating it yields CASSPGRASEKLFF.

The rearrangement joins TRBV29-1 to TRBJ2-7; D gene uncertain. Germline V gene data show CDR1 as SQVTM and CDR2 as ANQGSEA. Trimming took 3 bases from V and 2 from J, leaving 5 bases between them. This CDR3 spans 11 amino acids. The CDR3 DNA reads as TGCAGCGTTGAGGCCACCTACGAGCAGTACTTC. This codes for CSVEATYEQYF.

This clone appeared a single time. The rearrangement uses TRBV5-4 and TRBJ2-6; D unclear. CDR3 length equals 18 residues. The V end lost 0 bases, the J end lost 1 base, and 14 bases lay between the germline ends. Germline V gene lookup returns CDR1 SGHNT and CDR2 YYREEE (reference sequence). Written as DNA, the CDR3 is TGTGCCAGCAGCTTGGTGGAAGCGTCCGGATCTGGGGCCAACGTCCTGACTTTC. Encoded protein: CASSLVEASGSGANVLTF.

V gene TRBV5-1 combines with J gene TRBJ2-7, with 7 bases aligning to TRBD1. The CDR3 loop spans 14 amino acids. CDR1 is SGHRS, CDR2 YFSETQ, per germline. With V trimmed by 3 bases and J by 4 bases, 7 bases remained unmatched. The DNA for the CDR3 is TGCGCCAGCAGCTGGACGACGACAGGGTACGAGCAGTACTTC. Residues: CASSWTTTGYEQYF.

The rearrangement uses TRBV6-6 and TRBJ1-4, with a possible D match to TRBD1 (5 bases). Trimming removed 5 bases from V and 7 bases from J, with 11 bases in between. The CDR3 has 13 residues. CDR1 and CDR2 (germline): MNHNY, SVGAGI (reference sequence). The CDR3 loop reads CASSGGLGEKLFF. In DNA form, the CDR3 reads TGTGCCAGCAGTGGGGGGTTAGGTGAAAAACTGTTTTTT.

CDR3 sequence reads: CASSMAGGLTDTQYF. The DNA of the CDR3 is TGTGCCAGTAGTATGGCGGGGGGCCTTACAGATACGCAGTATTTT. This chain links TRBV19 with TRBJ2-3, with TRBD2 matching 8 bases. Germline V gene data show CDR1 as LNHDA and CDR2 as SQIVND (reference sequence). The CDR3 totals 15 residues. The V segment lost 3 bases and the J segment 3 bases; nucleotides outside the gene matches: 5.

The chain combines TRBV18 with TRBJ2-1; the match to TRBD2 covers 11 bases. Germline values: CDR1 KGHSH, CDR2 LQKENI. Trimming at V came to 3 bases and at J to 8 bases, leaving 9 bases not matched to a gene. This CDR3 is built from 16 residues. The CDR3 region has the DNA TGTGCCAGCTCACCTTGGGAAACTAGCGGGAGCGATGAGCAGTTCTTC. It yields the protein CASSPWETSGSDEQFF.

The chain uses TRBV28 and TRBJ2-3, with 9 bases identical to TRBD2. The CDR3 contains 16 residues. The V segment lost 5 bases and the J segment 5 bases; nucleotides outside the gene matches: 11. CDR1 and CDR2 from the germline V gene are MDHEN and SYDVKM. In DNA, the CDR3 is TGTGCCAGCAGTAAGGAGCGGGAGGCCCAAGGAGATACGCAGTATTTT. Protein product: CASSKEREAQGDTQYF.

V gene TRBV2 combines with J gene TRBJ2-1; 7 bases agree with TRBD1. The CDR3 is 13 residues long. The V segment lost 7 bases and the J segment 5 bases; nucleotides outside the gene matches: 5. Germline assignment: CDR1 SNHLY and CDR2 FYNNEI. In nucleotides, the CDR3 is TGTGCCAGCATGATCGACAGGGACAATGAGCAGTTCTTC. Translation: CASMIDRDNEQFF.

The chain uses TRBV10-3 and TRBJ2-1; unclear D gene. With 3 bases removed from V and 7 bases from J, the gap between germline ends came to 13 bases. The CDR3 runs 14 residues. The germline gives CDR1 ENHRY, CDR2 SYGVKD. Written as DNA, the CDR3 is TGTGCCATCAGTGAACGGGTGGCGGAGAATGAGCAGTTCTTC. This translates into CAISERVAENEQFF.

This clone has only a few counts. The chain recombines TRBV28 with TRBJ2-7, with 7 positions matching TRBD2. In germline, CDR1 is MDHEN, CDR2 SYDVKM. The CDR3 consists of 15 residues. V lost 6 bases to trimming and J lost 4 bases; unmatched junction nucleotides: 12. This CDR3 reads CASSQGGANSYEQYF. In DNA form, the CDR3 reads TGTGCCAGCAGCCAGGGAGGGGCCAATTCGTACGAGCAGTACTTC.

The V and J genes are TRBV18 and TRBJ2-7; the D gene is possibly TRBD1 (5 bases). Trimming left V 4 bases short and J 3 bases short, with 13 bases between. The CDR3 spans 14 residues. Per germline, CDR1 KGHSH and CDR2 LQKENI. CDR3 DNA: TGTGCCAGCTCACAAACAGGTACTGGCTACGAGCAGTACTTC. This translates into CASSQTGTGYEQYF.

The chain carries TRBV4-1 and TRBJ1-3; D uncertain. Germline values: CDR1 MGHRA, CDR2 YSYEKL. This CDR3 comprises 14 residues. Trimming removed 1 base at V and 1 base at J, with 5 bases between. CDR3 in DNA: TGCGCCAGCAGCCAAGCTGTTTCTGGAAACACCATATATTTT. As protein: CASSQAVSGNTIYF.

This chain joins TRBV12-3 or TRBV12-4 and TRBJ1-2; 8 positions match TRBD1. CDR3 length equals 12 residues. V shed 5 bases, J shed 8 bases, and the junction held 4 bases outside the gene matches. As DNA, the CDR3 is TGTGCCAGCAGTCCAGGGGGCGCGGGCTACACCTTC. Residues: CASSPGGAGYTF.

The rearrangement joins TRBV4-1 to TRBJ1-2; 8 positions match TRBD1. The V gene end was trimmed by 2 bases and the J gene end by 5 bases; junction bases not matched to a gene: 4. The CDR3 length is 14 residues. Germline loops: CDR1 MGHRA, CDR2 YSYEKL. DNA of the CDR3: TGCGCCAGCAGCCAACGGACAGGGCCGTATGGCTACACCTTC. The encoded protein is CASSQRTGPYGYTF.

The genes are TRBV30 and TRBJ1-6; the match to TRBD1 covers 8 bases. CDR3 length equals 16 residues. The junction had 6 bases not matched to a gene; V was cut back by 5 bases and J by 0 bases. Looked up from germline, CDR1 is GTSNPN and CDR2 is SVGIG (reference sequence). CDR3 in amino acids: CAWAYRGSSYNSPLHF. The CDR3 DNA follows: TGTGCCTGGGCGTACAGGGGGAGCTCCTATAATTCACCCCTCCACTTT.

The rearrangement links TRBV9 to TRBJ1-4; possibly TRBD1 for D (5 bases). Germline assignment: CDR1 SGDLS and CDR2 YYNGEE. This CDR3 comprises 14 residues. The germline V and J ends were trimmed by 6 bases and 3 bases, with 12 bases remaining between them. CDR3 residues: CASTPGWANEKLFF. The CDR3 region has the DNA TGTGCCAGCACCCCAGGGTGGGCTAATGAAAAACTGTTTTTT.

This chain uses TRBV7-3 with TRBJ2-7; perhaps TRBD1 as D (5 bases). V was shortened by 5 bases and J by 4 bases, with 12 bases between the two germline ends. Germline lookup yields CDR1 SGHTA and CDR2 FQGTGA. The CDR3 loop spans 13 amino acids. The CDR3 DNA sequence: TGTGCCAGCAGCCAGGGCCTACTTTACGAGCAGTACTTC. It is translated as CASSQGLLYEQYF.

The chain combines TRBV15 with TRBJ1-1, with D tentatively TRBD1 (5 bases). Per the germline V gene, CDR1 is LNHNV and CDR2 is YYDKDF (reference sequence). The CDR3 loop spans 14 amino acids. The V gene lost 4 bases and the J gene lost 7 bases, with 16 bases spanning the gap. This chain's CDR3 is CATSIGRGTYEAFF. CDR3 nucleotide sequence: TGTGCCACCAGCATTGGGCGAGGGACTTATGAAGCTTTCTTT. Together with reference TRBV15 and TRBJ1-1, the CDR3 gives the full variable domain: DAMVIQNPRYQVTQFGKPVTLSCSQTLNHNVMYWYQQKSSQAPKLLFHYYDKDFNNEADTPDNFQSRRPNTSFCFLDIRSPGLGDTAMYLCATSIGRGTYEAFFGQGTRLTVV.

The chain has TRBV5-1 and TRBJ1-2; 10 bases map to TRBD1. Germline CDR1 and CDR2: SGHRS and YFSETQ. V lost 4 bases to trimming and J lost 6 bases; unmatched junction nucleotides: 12. This CDR3 spans 16 amino acids. The CDR3 nucleotides read TGCGCCAGCAGCCCTAATCCGGGACAGGGGAGCAATGGCTACACCTTC. Its protein is CASSPNPGQGSNGYTF.

The J gene is TRBJ2-1, the V gene TRBV7-3; 8 bases line up with TRBD1. Trimming took 6 bases from V and 14 from J; bases not matched to a gene: 12. CDR3 length equals 13 residues. In germline, CDR1 is SGHTA, CDR2 FQGTGA. DNA of the CDR3: TGTGCCAGCAGTCACCCTGACAGGGGAGAGAAGTTCTTC. This translates into CASSHPDRGEKFF.

This clone has just a few counts. J is TRBJ1-5 and V is TRBV28, with TRBD1 matching over 12 bases. This CDR3 has 15 amino acids. CDR1 is MDHEN, CDR2 SYDVKM, per germline. The junction had 5 bases not matched to a gene; V was cut back by 2 bases and J by 9 bases. The CDR3 protein is CASSLLGTGGMPQHF. CDR3 DNA: TGTGCCAGCAGTTTACTTGGGACAGGGGGCATGCCCCAGCATTTT.

The V and J genes are TRBV11-2 and TRBJ2-5; D unclear. This CDR3 has 14 amino acids. Germline values: CDR1 SGHAT, CDR2 FQNNGV. V lost 0 bases to trimming and J lost 10 bases, with 15 bases between them. CDR3 sequence: CASSLDITAIGQYF. Here the CDR3 DNA reads TGTGCCAGCAGCTTAGATATAACAGCCATAGGCCAGTACTTC. The full variable domain, in which reference TRBV11-2 and TRBJ2-5 provide the parts outside the CDR3, is EAGVAQSPRYKIIEKRQSVAFWCNPISGHATLYWYQQILGQGPKLLIQFQNNGVVDDSQLPKDRFSAERLKGVDSTLKIQPAKLEDSAVYLCASSLDITAIGQYFGPGTRLLVL.

This sequence joins TRBV10-2 and TRBJ1-1; D is uncertain. The CDR3 length is 14 residues. CDR1 and CDR2 from the germline V gene are WSHSY and SAAADI. The V end lost 4 bases, the J end lost 4 bases, and 13 bases lay between the germline ends. The CDR3 sequence is CASSARGEATEAFF. The CDR3 nucleotides read TGCGCCAGCAGTGCAAGAGGTGAGGCCACTGAAGCTTTCTTT.

This chain uses TRBV6-5 with TRBJ2-7; possible D gene TRBD1, 5 bases. Germline-derived CDR1 and CDR2 are MNHEY and SVGAGI. Deletions cut 2 bases from V and 2 bases from J, with 7 bases between. The CDR3 has 13 amino acids. Here the CDR3 reads CASSYGRAYEQYF. The DNA of the CDR3 is TGTGCCAGCAGTTACGGCAGGGCCTACGAGCAGTACTTC.

The chain has TRBV2 and TRBJ1-1; perhaps TRBD1 as D (5 bases). The ends were cut back, 5 bases at V and 4 bases at J, with 14 bases in the middle. CDR1 SNHLY and CDR2 FYNNEI come from the germline V gene. This CDR3 comprises 14 residues. The CDR3 sequence is CASSYTQGITEAFF. CDR3 DNA sequence: TGTGCCAGCAGTTACACCCAGGGAATCACTGAAGCTTTCTTT.

The chain uses TRBV29-1 and TRBJ1-1; D gene ambiguous. CDR1 is SQVTM, CDR2 ANQGSEA, per germline. Trimming removed 1 base at V and 0 bases at J, with 12 bases between. CDR3 length: 15 residues. The CDR3 spells CSVEAGWGMNTEAFF. CDR3 nucleotide sequence: TGCAGCGTTGAAGCGGGGTGGGGTATGAACACTGAAGCTTTCTTT.

The V gene is TRBV27, the J gene TRBJ1-5, with D possibly matching TRBD1 (6 bases). This CDR3 has 15 amino acids. Germline V lookup: CDR1 MNHEY, CDR2 SMNVEV (reference sequence). V lost 6 bases and J 1 base, leaving 13 bases between the germline ends. The CDR3: CASSIGQWSNQPQHF. CDR3 DNA sequence: TGTGCCAGCAGCATAGGACAGTGGAGCAATCAGCCCCAGCATTTT.

The chain is built from TRBV5-4 and TRBJ2-1; TRBD1 might be the D (6 bases). V lost 0 bases, J lost 9 bases, and 13 bases lay in between. The CDR3 has 14 amino acids. CDR1 is SGHNT and CDR2 is YYREEE in the germline V gene (reference sequence). CDR3: CASSLVTGSSEQFF. CDR3 bases: TGTGCCAGCAGCTTGGTTACAGGGTCTAGTGAGCAGTTCTTC.

The genes are TRBV7-2 and TRBJ2-1, with D tentatively TRBD1 (5 bases). Germline CDR1 is SGHTA and CDR2 is FQGNSA. Trimming took 4 bases from V and 0 from J, leaving 10 bases between them. This CDR3 spans 15 amino acids. The CDR3 sequence: CASSSRQSSYNEQFF. The CDR3 DNA is TGTGCCAGCAGCTCCAGACAGAGCTCCTACAATGAGCAGTTCTTC. The variable domain in full, with the rest retrieved from reference TRBV7-2 and TRBJ2-1, is GAGVSQSPSNKVTEKGKDVELRCDPISGHTALYWYRQSLGQGLEFLIYFQGNSAPDKSGLPSDRFSAERTGGSVSTLTIQRTQQEDSAVYLCASSSRQSSYNEQFFGPGTRLTVL.